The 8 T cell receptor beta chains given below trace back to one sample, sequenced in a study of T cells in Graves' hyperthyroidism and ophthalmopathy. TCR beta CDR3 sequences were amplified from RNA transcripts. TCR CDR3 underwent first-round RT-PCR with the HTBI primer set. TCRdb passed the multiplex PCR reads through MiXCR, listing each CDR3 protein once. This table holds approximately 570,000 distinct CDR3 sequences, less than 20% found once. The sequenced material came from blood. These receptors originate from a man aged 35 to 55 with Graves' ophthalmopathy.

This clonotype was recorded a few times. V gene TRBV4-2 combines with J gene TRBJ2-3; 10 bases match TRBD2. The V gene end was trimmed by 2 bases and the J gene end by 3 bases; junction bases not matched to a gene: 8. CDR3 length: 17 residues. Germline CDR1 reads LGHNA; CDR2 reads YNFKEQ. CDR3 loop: CASSQRSGTSVTDTQYF. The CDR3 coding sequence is TGTGCCAGCAGCCAACGATCCGGGACTAGCGTTACAGATACGCAGTATTTT.

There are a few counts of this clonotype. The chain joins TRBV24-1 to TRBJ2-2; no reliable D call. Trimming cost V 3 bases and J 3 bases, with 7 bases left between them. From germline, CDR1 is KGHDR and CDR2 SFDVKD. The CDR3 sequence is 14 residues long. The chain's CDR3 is CATSDPSYTGELFF. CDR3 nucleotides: TGTGCCACCAGTGATCCTTCATACACCGGGGAGCTGTTTTTT.

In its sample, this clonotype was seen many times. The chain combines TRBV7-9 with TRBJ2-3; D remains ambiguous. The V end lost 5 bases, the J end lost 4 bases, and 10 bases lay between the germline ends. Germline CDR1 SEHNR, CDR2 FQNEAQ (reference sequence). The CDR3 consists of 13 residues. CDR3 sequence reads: CASSPRTADTQYF. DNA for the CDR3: TGTGCCAGCAGCCCCCGGACCGCAGATACGCAGTATTTT.

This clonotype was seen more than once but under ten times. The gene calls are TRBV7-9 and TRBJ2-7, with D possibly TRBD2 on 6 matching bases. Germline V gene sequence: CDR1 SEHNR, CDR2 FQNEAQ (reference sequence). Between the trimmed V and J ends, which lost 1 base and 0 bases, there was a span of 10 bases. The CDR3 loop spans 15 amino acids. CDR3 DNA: TGTGCCAGCAGCTTAGGTCTGGGACTCTCCTACGAGCAGTACTTC. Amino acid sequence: CASSLGLGLSYEQYF.

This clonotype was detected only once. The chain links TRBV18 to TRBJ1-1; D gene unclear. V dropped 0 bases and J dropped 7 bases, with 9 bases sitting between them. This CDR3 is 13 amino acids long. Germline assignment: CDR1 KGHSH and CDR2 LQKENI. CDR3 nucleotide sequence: TGTGCCAGCTCACCACCGGTGAAGGGTGAAGCTTTCTTT. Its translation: CASSPPVKGEAFF.

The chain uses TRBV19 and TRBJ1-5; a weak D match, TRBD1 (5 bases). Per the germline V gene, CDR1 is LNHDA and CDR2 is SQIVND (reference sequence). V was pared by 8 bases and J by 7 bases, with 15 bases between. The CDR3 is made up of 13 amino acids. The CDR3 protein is CASGTGGGQPQHF. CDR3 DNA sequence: TGTGCCAGTGGCACGGGGGGAGGCCAGCCCCAGCATTTT.

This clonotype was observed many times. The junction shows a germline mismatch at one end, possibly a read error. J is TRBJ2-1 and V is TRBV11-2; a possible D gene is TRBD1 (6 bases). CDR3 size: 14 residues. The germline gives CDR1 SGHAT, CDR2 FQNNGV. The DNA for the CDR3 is TGTGCCAGCAGTTTAGGGGGAGTCGGCAATGAGCAGTTCTTC. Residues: CASSLGGVGNEQFF. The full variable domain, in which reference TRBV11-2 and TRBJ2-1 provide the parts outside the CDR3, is EAGVAQSPRYKIIEKRQSVAFWCNPISGHATLYWYQQILGQGPKLLIQFQNNGVVDDSQLPKDRFSAERLKGVDSTLKIQPAKLEDSAVYLCASSLGGVGNEQFFGPGTRLTVL.

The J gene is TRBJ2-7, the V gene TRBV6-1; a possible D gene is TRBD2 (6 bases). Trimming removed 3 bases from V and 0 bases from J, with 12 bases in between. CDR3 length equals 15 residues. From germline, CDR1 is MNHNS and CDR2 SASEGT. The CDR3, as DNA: TGTGCCAGCAGTGAGGCGGGGCTCTCCTCCTACGAGCAGTACTTC. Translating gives CASSEAGLSSYEQYF.